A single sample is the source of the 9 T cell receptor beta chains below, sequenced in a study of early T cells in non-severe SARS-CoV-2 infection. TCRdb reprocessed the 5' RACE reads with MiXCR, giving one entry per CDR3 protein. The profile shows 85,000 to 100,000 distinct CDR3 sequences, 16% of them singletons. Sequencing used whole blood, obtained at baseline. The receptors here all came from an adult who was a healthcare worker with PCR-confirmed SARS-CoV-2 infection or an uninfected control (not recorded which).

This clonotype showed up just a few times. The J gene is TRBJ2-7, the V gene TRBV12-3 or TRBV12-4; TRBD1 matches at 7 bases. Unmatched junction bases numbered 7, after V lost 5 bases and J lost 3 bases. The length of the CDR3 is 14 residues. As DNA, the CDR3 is TGTGCCAGCAGTGTTGGACAGGTGATCTACGAGCAGTACTTC. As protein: CASSVGQVIYEQYF.

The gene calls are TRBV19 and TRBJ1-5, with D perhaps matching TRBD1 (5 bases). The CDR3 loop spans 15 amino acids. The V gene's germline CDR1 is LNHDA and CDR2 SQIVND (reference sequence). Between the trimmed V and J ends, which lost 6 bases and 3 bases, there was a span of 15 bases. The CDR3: CASSPRGGFNQPQHF. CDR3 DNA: TGTGCCAGTAGCCCCCGCGGGGGGTTCAATCAGCCCCAGCATTTT.

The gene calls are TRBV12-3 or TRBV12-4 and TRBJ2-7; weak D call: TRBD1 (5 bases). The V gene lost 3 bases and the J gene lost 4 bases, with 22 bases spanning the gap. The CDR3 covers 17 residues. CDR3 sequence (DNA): TGTGCCAGCAGTTTTAGCCGGTGGGGCCCTAGGTTATACGAGCAGTACTTC. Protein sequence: CASSFSRWGPRLYEQYF.

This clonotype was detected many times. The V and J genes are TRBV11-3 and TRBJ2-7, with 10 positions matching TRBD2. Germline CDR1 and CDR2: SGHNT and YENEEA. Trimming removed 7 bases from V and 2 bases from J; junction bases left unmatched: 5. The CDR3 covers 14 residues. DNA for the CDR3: TGTGCCAGCACCTGGACTAGCGGCCCCTACGAGCAGTACTTC. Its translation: CASTWTSGPYEQYF.

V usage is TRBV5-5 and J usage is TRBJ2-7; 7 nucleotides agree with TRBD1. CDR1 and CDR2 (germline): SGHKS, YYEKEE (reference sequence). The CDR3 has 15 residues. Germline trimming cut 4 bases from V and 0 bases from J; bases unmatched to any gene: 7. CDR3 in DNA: TGTGCCAGCAGCCCCCTACAGGGGCGCTCCTACGAGCAGTACTTC. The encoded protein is CASSPLQGRSYEQYF.

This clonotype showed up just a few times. CDR3 DNA: TGTGCCAGCAGCTTAAGATGGGACAGGCCCTACGAGCAGTACTTC. Translating gives CASSLRWDRPYEQYF. The chain has TRBV7-8 and TRBJ2-7, with 8 bases matching TRBD1. The CDR3 covers 15 residues. With V trimmed by 2 bases and J by 2 bases, 5 bases remained unmatched. The germline CDR1 and CDR2 sequences are SGHVS and FQNEAQ.

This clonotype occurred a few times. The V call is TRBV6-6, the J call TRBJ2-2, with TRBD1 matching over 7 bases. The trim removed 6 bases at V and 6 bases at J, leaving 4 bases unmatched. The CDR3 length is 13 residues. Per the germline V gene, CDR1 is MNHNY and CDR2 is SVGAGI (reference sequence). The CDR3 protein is CASRLQGSGELFF. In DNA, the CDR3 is TGTGCCAGCAGACTACAGGGGTCCGGGGAGCTGTTTTTT.

The DNA for the CDR3 is TGTGCCAGCACTAAAACAGTGGCCAGGAACGAGCAGTACTTC. It yields the protein CASTKTVARNEQYF. The J gene is TRBJ2-7, the V gene TRBV28, with unresolved D. Between the trimmed V and J ends, which lost 7 bases and 5 bases, there was a span of 18 bases. Germline V CDR1 and CDR2: MDHEN, SYDVKM. The CDR3 length is 14 residues.

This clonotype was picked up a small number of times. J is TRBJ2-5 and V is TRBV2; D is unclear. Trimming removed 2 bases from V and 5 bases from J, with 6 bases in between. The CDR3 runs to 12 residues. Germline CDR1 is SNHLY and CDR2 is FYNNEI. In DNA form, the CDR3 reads TGTGCCAGCAGTGAAATGGGGGAGACCCAGTACTTC. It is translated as CASSEMGETQYF.